The rows below give T cell receptor beta chains drawn from one sample of a study of blood T cell repertoires in COVID-19. Here immunoSEQ multiplex PCR was the method, and the copy in TCRdb shows in-frame clones only, minus some. The table records a few hundred thousand clones, 87% of them present only once. The sequencing sample was made of PBMCs or T cells enriched from blood (not recorded which). Receptors originate from a man in his forties or fifties in a cohort exposed to, infected with or recovered from COVID-19 (not recorded which). CDR3s include the opening cysteine and the closing phenylalanine or tryptophan. Fields, in order: CDR3 protein, J gene, CDR3 length, V gene.

CDR3 protein: CASSEHDRGGNQPQHF
J gene: TRBJ1-5
CDR3 length: 16
V gene: TRBV6-1

CDR3 protein: CASSQEGHGSSYEQYF
J gene: TRBJ2-7
CDR3 length: 16
V gene: TRBV3-1/TRBV3-2

CDR3 protein: CASSIELDEKLFF
J gene: TRBJ1-4
CDR3 length: 13
V gene: TRBV19

CDR3 protein: CASSFQGYSYTF
J gene: TRBJ1-2
CDR3 length: 12
V gene: TRBV7-9

CDR3 protein: CASSREGNTGELFF
J gene: TRBJ2-2
CDR3 length: 14
V gene: TRBV4-1

CDR3 protein: CASSQGTGTSVDTQYF
J gene: TRBJ2-3
CDR3 length: 16
V gene: TRBV4-1

CDR3 protein: CASSLSGQGRTEAFF
J gene: TRBJ1-1
CDR3 length: 15
V gene: TRBV28

CDR3 protein: CASRAGTGGSYNQPQHF
J gene: TRBJ1-5
CDR3 length: 17
V gene: TRBV2

CDR3 protein: CATSEETGVGETQYF
J gene: TRBJ2-5
CDR3 length: 15
V gene: TRBV24-1

CDR3 protein: CASSELGPGSGANVLTF
J gene: TRBJ2-6
CDR3 length: 17
V gene: TRBV6-4

CDR3 protein: CASSHRTGGAYGYTF
J gene: TRBJ1-2
CDR3 length: 15
V gene: TRBV16

CDR3 protein: CASRELAGGNTDTQYF
J gene: TRBJ2-3
CDR3 length: 16
V gene: TRBV10-2

CDR3 protein: CASSRSRGTYEQYF
J gene: TRBJ2-7
CDR3 length: 14
V gene: TRBV28

CDR3 protein: CASSQDHHRGYEQYF
J gene: TRBJ2-7
CDR3 length: 15
V gene: TRBV3-1/TRBV3-2

CDR3 protein: CASSKYRGQMNTEAFF
J gene: TRBJ1-1
CDR3 length: 16
V gene: TRBV19

CDR3 protein: CASSDHPTTGHGYTF
J gene: TRBJ1-2
CDR3 length: 15
V gene: TRBV28

CDR3 protein: CASSPHDYEQYF
J gene: TRBJ2-7
CDR3 length: 12
V gene: TRBV11-2

CDR3 protein: CASARGWTEAFF
J gene: TRBJ1-1
CDR3 length: 12
V gene: TRBV2

CDR3 protein: CASSGTGLGAFF
J gene: TRBJ1-1
CDR3 length: 12
V gene: TRBV2

CDR3 protein: CASSQASSPGHRNTEAFF
J gene: TRBJ1-1
CDR3 length: 18
V gene: TRBV4-1

CDR3 protein: CASSVPGLAGGNEQFF
J gene: TRBJ2-1
CDR3 length: 16
V gene: TRBV25-1

CDR3 protein: CASSENAGGYGYTF
J gene: TRBJ1-2
CDR3 length: 14
V gene: TRBV2

CDR3 protein: CASTTSAGELFF
J gene: TRBJ2-2
CDR3 length: 12
V gene: TRBV28